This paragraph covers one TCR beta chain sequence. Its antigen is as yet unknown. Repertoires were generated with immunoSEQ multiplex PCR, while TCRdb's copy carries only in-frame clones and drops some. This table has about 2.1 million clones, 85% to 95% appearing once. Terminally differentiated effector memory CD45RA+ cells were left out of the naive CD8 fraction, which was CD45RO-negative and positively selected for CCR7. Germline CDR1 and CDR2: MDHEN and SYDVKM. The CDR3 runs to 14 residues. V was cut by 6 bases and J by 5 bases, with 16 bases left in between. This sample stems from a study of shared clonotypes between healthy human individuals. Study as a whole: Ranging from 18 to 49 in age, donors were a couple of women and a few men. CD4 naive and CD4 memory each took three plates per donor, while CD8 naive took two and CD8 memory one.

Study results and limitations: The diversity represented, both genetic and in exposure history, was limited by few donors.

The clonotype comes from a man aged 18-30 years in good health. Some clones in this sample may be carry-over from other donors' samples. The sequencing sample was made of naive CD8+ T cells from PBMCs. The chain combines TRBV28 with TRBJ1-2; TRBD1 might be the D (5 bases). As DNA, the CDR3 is TGTGCCAGCAGCCCCGGGACCGGGATTTATGGCTACACCTTC. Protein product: CASSPGTGIYGYTF.